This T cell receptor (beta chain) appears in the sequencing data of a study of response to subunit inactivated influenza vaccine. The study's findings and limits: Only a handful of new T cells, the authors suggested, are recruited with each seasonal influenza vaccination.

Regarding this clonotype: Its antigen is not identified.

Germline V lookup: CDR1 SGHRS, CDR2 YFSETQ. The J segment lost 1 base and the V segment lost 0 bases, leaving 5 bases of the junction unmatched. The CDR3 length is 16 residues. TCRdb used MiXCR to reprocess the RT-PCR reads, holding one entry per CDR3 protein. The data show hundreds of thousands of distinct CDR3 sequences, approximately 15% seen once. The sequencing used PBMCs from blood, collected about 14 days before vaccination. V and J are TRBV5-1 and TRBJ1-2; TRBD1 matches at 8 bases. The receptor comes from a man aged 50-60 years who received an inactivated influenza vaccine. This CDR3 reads CASSLGTGRNNYGYTF. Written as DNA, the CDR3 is TGCGCCAGCAGCTTGGGGACAGGGCGCAATAACTATGGCTACACCTTC. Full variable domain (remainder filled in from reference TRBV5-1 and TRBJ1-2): KAGVTQTPRYLIKTRGQQVTLSCSPISGHRSVSWYQQTPGQGLQFLFEYFSETQRNKGNFPGRFSGRQFSNSRSEMNVSTLELGDSALYLCASSLGTGRNNYGYTFGSGTRLTVV.